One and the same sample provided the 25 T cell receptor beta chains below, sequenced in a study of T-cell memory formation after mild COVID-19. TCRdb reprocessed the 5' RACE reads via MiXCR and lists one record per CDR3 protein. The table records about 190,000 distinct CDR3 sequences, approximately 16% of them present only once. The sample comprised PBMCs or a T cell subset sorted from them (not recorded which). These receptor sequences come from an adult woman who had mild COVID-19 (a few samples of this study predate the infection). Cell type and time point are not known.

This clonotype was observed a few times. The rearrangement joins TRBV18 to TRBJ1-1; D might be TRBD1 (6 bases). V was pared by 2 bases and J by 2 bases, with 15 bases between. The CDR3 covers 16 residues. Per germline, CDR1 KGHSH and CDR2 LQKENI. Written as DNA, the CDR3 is TGTGCCAGCTCACCAAGGAGCGGACAGCATAACACTGAAGCTTTCTTT. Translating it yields CASSPRSGQHNTEAFF.

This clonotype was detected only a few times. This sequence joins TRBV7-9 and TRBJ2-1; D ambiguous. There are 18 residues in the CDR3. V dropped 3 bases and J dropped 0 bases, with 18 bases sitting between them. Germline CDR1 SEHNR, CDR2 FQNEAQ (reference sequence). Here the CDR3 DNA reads TGTGCCAGCAGCTTTCCTAGGCTCATCCCTAGCTCCTACAATGAGCAGTTCTTC. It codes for CASSFPRLIPSSYNEQFF.

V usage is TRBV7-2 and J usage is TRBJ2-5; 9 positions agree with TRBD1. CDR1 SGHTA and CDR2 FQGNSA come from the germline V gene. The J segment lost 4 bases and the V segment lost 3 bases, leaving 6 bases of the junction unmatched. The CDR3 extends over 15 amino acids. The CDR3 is CASSLTGGLGETQYF. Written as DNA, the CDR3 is TGTGCCAGCAGCTTGACAGGGGGATTAGGAGAGACCCAGTACTTC.

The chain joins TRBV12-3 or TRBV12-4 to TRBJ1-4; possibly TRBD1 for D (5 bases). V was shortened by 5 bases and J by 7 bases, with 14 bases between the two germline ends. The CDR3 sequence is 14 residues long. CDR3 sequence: CASSKQVPGEKLFF. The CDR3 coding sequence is TGTGCCAGCAGTAAACAGGTGCCTGGTGAAAAACTGTTTTTT.

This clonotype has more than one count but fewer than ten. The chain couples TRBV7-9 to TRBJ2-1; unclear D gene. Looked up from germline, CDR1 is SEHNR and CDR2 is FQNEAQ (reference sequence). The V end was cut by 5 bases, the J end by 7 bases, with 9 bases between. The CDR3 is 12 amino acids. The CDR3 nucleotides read TGTGCCAGCAGCCCACGGACGAATGAGCAGTTCTTC. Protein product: CASSPRTNEQFF.

The CDR3 nucleotides read TGTGCCAGCAGCTGGAAGGCAGACTCTGGAAACACCATATATTTT. The encoded protein is CASSWKADSGNTIYF. V and J are TRBV9 and TRBJ1-3, with D unclear. V was cut by 4 bases and J by 0 bases, with 11 bases left in between. Germline CDR1 is SGDLS and CDR2 is YYNGEE. The CDR3 has 15 amino acids.

The CDR3 DNA sequence: TGTGCCAGCAGCTTATATGAAGCGCTCACAGATACGCAGTATTTT. Protein sequence: CASSLYEALTDTQYF. The chain joins TRBV7-8 to TRBJ2-3; the D is unclear. CDR1 SGHVS and CDR2 FQNEAQ come from the germline V gene. V lost 2 bases and J lost 2, with 11 bases in between. The CDR3 spans 15 residues. Full variable domain (missing parts from reference TRBV7-8 and TRBJ2-3): GAGVSQSPRYKVAKRGQDVALRCDPISGHVSLFWYQQALGQGPEFLTYFQNEAQLDKSGLPSDRFFAERPEGSVSTLKIQRTQQEDSAVYLCASSLYEALTDTQYFGPGTRLTVL.

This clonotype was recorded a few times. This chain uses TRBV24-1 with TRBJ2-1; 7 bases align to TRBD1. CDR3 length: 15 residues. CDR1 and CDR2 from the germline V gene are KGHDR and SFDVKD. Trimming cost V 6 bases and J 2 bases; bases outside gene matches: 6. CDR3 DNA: TGTGCCACCAGTATGGCAGGGGGTGCCTACAATGAGCAGTTCTTC. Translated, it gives CATSMAGGAYNEQFF.

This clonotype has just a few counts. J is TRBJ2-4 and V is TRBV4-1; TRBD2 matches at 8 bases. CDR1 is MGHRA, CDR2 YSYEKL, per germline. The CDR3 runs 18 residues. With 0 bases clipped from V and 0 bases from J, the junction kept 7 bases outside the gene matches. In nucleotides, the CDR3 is TGCGCCAGCAGCCAAGAAGGCGGGGGGCCCAGAGCCAAAAACATTCAGTACTTC. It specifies CASSQEGGGPRAKNIQYF.

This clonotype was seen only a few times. DNA for the CDR3: TGTGCCGGCGGGACTTCTGGTAGCGGGCTGAGTGAGTATTTT. It is translated as CAGGTSGSGLSEYF. This chain uses TRBV30 with TRBJ2-3; 7 nucleotides align to TRBD2. Germline trimming cut 8 bases from V and 13 bases from J; bases unmatched to any gene: 21. This CDR3 has 14 amino acids. CDR1 and CDR2 (germline): GTSNPN, SVGIG (reference sequence).

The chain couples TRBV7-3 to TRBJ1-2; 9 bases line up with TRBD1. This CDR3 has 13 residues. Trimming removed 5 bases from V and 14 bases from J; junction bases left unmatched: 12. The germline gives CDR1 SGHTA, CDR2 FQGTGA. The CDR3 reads CASSPTRDRVPTF. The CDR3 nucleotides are TGTGCCAGCAGCCCGACCCGGGACAGGGTTCCGACCTTC.

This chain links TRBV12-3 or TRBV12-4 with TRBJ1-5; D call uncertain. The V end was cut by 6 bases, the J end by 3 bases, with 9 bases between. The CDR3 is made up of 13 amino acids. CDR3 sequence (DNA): TGTGCCAGCAGCCAGGTAGACAATCAGCCCCAGCATTTT. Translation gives CASSQVDNQPQHF.

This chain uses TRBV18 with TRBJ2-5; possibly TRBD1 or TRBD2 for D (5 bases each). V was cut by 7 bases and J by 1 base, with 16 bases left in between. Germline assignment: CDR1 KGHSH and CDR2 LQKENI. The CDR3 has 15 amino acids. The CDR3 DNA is TGTGCCAGCTTCATGGGGCGGAGGACCCAAGAGACCCAGTACTTC. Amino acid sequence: CASFMGRRTQETQYF.

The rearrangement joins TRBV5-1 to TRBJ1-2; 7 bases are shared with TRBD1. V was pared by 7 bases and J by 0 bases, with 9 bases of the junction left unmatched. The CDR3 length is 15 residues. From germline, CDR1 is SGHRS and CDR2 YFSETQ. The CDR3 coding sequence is TGCGCCAGCCTTCCCGGGACAGAGGCTAACTATGGCTACACCTTC. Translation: CASLPGTEANYGYTF.

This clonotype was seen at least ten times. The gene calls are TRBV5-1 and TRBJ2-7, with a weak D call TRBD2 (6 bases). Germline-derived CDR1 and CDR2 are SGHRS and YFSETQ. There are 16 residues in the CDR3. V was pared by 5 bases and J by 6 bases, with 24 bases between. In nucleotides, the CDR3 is TGCGCCAGCAGTCCCAGCCCGAGGCGGGAACCCCGCGAGCAGTACTTC. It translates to CASSPSPRREPREQYF.

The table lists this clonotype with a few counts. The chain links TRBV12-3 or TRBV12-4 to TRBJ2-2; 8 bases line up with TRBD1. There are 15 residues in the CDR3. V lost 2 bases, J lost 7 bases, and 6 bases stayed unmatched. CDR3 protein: CASSLQGAVGGELFF. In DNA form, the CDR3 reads TGTGCCAGCAGTTTACAGGGGGCAGTAGGCGGGGAGCTGTTTTTT.

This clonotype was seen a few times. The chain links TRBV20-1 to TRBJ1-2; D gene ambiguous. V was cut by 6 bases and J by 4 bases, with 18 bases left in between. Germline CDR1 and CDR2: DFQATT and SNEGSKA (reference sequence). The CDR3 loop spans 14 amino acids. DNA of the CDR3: TGCAGTGCGCCCCTCACCCCGGGCGTCTATGGCTACACCTTC. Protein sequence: CSAPLTPGVYGYTF.

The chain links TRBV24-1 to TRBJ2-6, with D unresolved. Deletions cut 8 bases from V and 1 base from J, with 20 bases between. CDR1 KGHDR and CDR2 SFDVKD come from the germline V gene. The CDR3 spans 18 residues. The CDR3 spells CATTNGYILQSGANVLTF. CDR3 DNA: TGTGCCACCACAAACGGGTATATACTTCAGTCTGGGGCCAACGTCCTGACTTTC.

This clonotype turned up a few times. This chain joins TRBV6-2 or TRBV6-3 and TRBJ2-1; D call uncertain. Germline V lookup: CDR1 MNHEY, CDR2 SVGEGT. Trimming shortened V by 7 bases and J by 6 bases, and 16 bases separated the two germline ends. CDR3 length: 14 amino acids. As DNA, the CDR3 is TGTGCCAGCACGTCCGTATCAAGTCGCAATGAGCAGTTCTTC. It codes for CASTSVSSRNEQFF.

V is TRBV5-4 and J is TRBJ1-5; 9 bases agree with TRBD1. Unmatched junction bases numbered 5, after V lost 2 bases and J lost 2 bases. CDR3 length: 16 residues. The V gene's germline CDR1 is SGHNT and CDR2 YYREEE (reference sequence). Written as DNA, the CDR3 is TGTGCCAGCAGCTTTACAGGGGGCCGCGGCAATCAGCCCCAGCATTTT. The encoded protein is CASSFTGGRGNQPQHF.

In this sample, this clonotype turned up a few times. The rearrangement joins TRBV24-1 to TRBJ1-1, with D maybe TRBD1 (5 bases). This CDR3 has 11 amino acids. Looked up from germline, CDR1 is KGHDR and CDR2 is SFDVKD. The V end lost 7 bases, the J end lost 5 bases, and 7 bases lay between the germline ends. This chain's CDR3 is CATRQGTEAFF. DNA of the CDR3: TGTGCCACCAGGCAGGGAACTGAAGCTTTCTTT.

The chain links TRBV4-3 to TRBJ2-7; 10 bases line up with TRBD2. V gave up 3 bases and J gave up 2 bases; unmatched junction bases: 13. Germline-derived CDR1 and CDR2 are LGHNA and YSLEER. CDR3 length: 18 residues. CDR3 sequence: CASSHTWTSGNIPYEQYF. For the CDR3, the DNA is TGCGCCAGCAGCCATACCTGGACTAGCGGCAATATTCCCTACGAGCAGTACTTC.

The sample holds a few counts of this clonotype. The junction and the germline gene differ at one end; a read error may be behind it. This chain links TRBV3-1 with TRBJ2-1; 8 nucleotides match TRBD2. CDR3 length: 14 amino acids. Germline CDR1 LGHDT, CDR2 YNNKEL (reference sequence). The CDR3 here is CASRRGAGDPALVF. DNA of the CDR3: TGTGCCAGCCGCCGGGGAGCGGGGGATCCCGCGTTGGTCTTC.

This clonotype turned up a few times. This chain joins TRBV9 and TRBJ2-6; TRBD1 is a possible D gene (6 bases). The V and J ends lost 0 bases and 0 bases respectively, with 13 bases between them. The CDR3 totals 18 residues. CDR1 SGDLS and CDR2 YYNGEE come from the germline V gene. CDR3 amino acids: CASSVVTGTHSGANVLTF. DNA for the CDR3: TGTGCCAGCAGCGTAGTGACAGGAACCCACTCTGGGGCCAACGTCCTGACTTTC.

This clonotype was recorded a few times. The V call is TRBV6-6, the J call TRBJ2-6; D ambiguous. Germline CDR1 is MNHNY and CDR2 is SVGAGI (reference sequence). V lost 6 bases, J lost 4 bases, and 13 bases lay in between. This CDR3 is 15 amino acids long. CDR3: CASRPMGRGANVLTF. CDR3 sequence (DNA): TGTGCCAGCAGACCCATGGGAAGGGGGGCCAACGTCCTGACTTTC.